Sequencing of this TCR beta chain was carried out in a study of type 1 regulatory T cells. The length of the CDR3 is 13 residues. The V end was cut by 6 bases, the J end by 1 base, with 12 bases between. The germline CDR1 and CDR2 sequences are SQVTM and ANQGSEA. TCRdb analysed the reads with MiXCR anew, one entry per CDR3 protein. The profile shows fewer than 70,000 distinct CDR3 sequences, about 60% of them singletons. This clonotype was seen more than once but under ten times. What it recognizes is unknown. The J gene is TRBJ2-5, the V gene TRBV29-1; possibly TRBD2 for D (6 bases). This clonotype was obtained from a human donor in good health. The source material was cultured T cells, either the whole culture or a sorted T cell fraction (not recorded which). Subset here: Tr1-enriched cell product generated in vitro against host alloantigens. The CDR3 spells CSVGGGVQETQYF. The CDR3 DNA reads TGCAGCGTGGGGGGAGGCGTCCAAGAGACCCAGTACTTC.